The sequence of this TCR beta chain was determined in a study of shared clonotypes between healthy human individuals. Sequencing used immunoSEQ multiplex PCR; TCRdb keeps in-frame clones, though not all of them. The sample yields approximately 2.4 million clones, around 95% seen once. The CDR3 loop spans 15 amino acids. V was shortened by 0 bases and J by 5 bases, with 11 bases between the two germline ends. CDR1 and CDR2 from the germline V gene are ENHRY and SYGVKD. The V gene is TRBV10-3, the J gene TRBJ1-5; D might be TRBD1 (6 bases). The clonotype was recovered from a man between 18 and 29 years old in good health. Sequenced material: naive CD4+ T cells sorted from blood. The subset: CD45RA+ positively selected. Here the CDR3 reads CAISESYRVDQPQHF. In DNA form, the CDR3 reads TGTGCCATCAGTGAGTCGTACAGGGTCGATCAGCCCCAGCATTTT.